Below are 28 T cell receptor beta chains sequenced from a single sample in a study of blood T cell repertoires in COVID-19. The assay was immunoSEQ multiplex PCR, and TCRdb's table has in-frame clones only and misses some. This sample yields 85,000 to 95,000 clones, of which around 87% are seen a single time; 4.9% belongs to the top ten. The material sequenced was peripheral blood. All receptors derive from a woman of 80 years or more with acute or convalescent COVID-19.

The rearrangement uses TRBV28 and TRBJ1-2; 9 bases fit TRBD1. V lost 6 bases to trimming and J lost 0 bases; unmatched junction nucleotides: 11. Germline V gene data show CDR1 as MDHEN and CDR2 as SYDVKM. This CDR3 comprises 17 residues. The CDR3 sequence is CASRTGTGFFANYGYTF. In DNA form, the CDR3 reads TGTGCCAGCAGGACCGGGACAGGGTTCTTTGCTAACTATGGCTACACCTTC.

This chain uses TRBV19 with TRBJ2-3; D possibly corresponds to TRBD1 (6 bases). The CDR3 spans 16 residues. Between the trimmed V and J ends, which lost 4 bases and 5 bases, there was a span of 19 bases. In germline, CDR1 is LNHDA, CDR2 SQIVND (reference sequence). The CDR3 coding sequence is TGTGCCAGTAGTACCTTCGGGTCTAGCAGGGGAGATACGCAGTATTTT. It is translated as CASSTFGSSRGDTQYF.

The V and J genes are TRBV19 and TRBJ2-1; D is undetermined. Trimming took off 6 bases at V and 12 bases at J, with 15 bases between the two ends. There are 12 residues in the CDR3. Germline V gene data show CDR1 as LNHDA and CDR2 as SQIVND (reference sequence). CDR3 nucleotide sequence: TGTGCCAGTAGCCCCCGAGAGGCGGCGCAGTTCTTC. The encoded protein is CASSPREAAQFF. Supplemented by reference TRBV19 and TRBJ2-1, the full variable domain reads DGGITQSPKYLFRKEGQNVTLSCEQNLNHDAMYWYRQDPGQGLRLIYYSQIVNDFQKGDIAEGYSVSREKKESFPLTVTSAQKNPTAFYLCASSPREAAQFFGPGTRLTVL.

The chain combines TRBV2 with TRBJ2-2; D is possibly TRBD1 (6 bases). V shed 5 bases and J shed 11 bases, with 15 bases lying between them. Germline lookup yields CDR1 SNHLY and CDR2 FYNNEI. The CDR3 totals 13 residues. In DNA, the CDR3 is TGTGCCAGCAGTCCCCATAGGGGGTTAGAGCTGTTTTTT. Encoded protein: CASSPHRGLELFF. The full variable domain, its missing parts supplied by reference TRBV2 and TRBJ2-2, is EPEVTQTPSHQVTQMGQEVILRCVPISNHLYFYWYRQILGQKVEFLVSFYNNEISEKSEIFDDQFSVERPDGSNFTLKIRSTKLEDSAMYFCASSPHRGLELFFGEGSRLTVL.

This chain joins TRBV4-2 and TRBJ1-5, with D unresolved. The germline gives CDR1 LGHNA, CDR2 YNFKEQ. The CDR3 consists of 14 residues. The ends were cut back, 2 bases at V and 4 bases at J, with 9 bases in the middle. The CDR3 here is CASSQLSTNQPQHF. In DNA form, the CDR3 reads TGTGCCAGCAGCCAACTCAGTACAAATCAGCCCCAGCATTTT.

The CDR3 here is CASSLNRDGIYEQYF. The CDR3 nucleotides read TGCGCCAGCAGCTTGAACAGGGACGGAATCTACGAGCAGTACTTC. V and J are TRBV5-1 and TRBJ2-7, with D possibly being TRBD1 (6 bases). Germline V gives CDR1 SGHRS, CDR2 YFSETQ. The CDR3 consists of 15 residues. Between the trimmed V and J ends, which lost 1 base and 3 bases, there was a span of 14 bases.

The gene calls are TRBV18 and TRBJ1-1; D unresolved. Per the germline V gene, CDR1 is KGHSH and CDR2 is LQKENI. CDR3 length: 14 residues. Trimming cost V 2 bases and J 0 bases, with 7 bases left between them. CDR3: CASSPYSLNTEAFF. The CDR3 DNA reads as TGTGCCAGCTCACCATACTCCCTGAACACTGAAGCTTTCTTT.

The rearrangement uses TRBV3-1 (or the pseudogene TRBV3-2) and TRBJ2-7; the match to TRBD2 covers 10 bases. V dropped 4 bases and J dropped 3; count of bases not matched to a gene: 3. CDR1 and CDR2 from the germline V gene are LGHDT and YNNKEL (reference sequence). This CDR3 has 14 amino acids. The CDR3, as DNA: TGTGCCAGCAGCCCCGGGACTAGCGTCTACGAGCAGTACTTC. It codes for CASSPGTSVYEQYF.

This rearrangement joins TRBV5-1 to TRBJ2-7, with TRBD2 as a possible D gene (5 bases). The V and J ends lost 3 bases and 0 bases respectively, with 19 bases between them. Germline V gene lookup returns CDR1 SGHRS and CDR2 YFSETQ. CDR3 length equals 17 residues. DNA for the CDR3: TGCGCCAGCAGCTCTAATTCAATCCTCCGGGACTCCTACGAGCAGTACTTC. Encoded protein: CASSSNSILRDSYEQYF.

This clone was detected only a few times. V is TRBV4-3 and J is TRBJ1-2; 7 bases are shared with TRBD1. This CDR3 is built from 14 residues. Germline V gene lookup returns CDR1 LGHNA and CDR2 YSLEER. J was trimmed by 8 bases and V by 3 bases; bases with no gene match: 9. This CDR3 reads CASSQQTGVGGYTF. Here the CDR3 DNA reads TGCGCCAGCAGCCAGCAAACAGGGGTGGGAGGCTACACCTTC.

CDR3 nucleotides: TGTGCCAGCAGCGTAGGGCTAGCGGGAACCTACGAGCAGTACTTC. Translating gives CASSVGLAGTYEQYF. The chain couples TRBV9 to TRBJ2-7; 9 nucleotides match TRBD2. This CDR3 is 15 amino acids long. The germline V gene encodes CDR1 SGDLS and CDR2 YYNGEE. J was trimmed by 2 bases and V by 0 bases; bases with no gene match: 3. Full variable domain (remainder filled in from reference TRBV9 and TRBJ2-7): DSGVTQTPKHLITATGQRVTLRCSPRSGDLSVYWYQQSLDQGLQFLIQYYNGEERAKGNILERFSAQQFPDLHSELNLSSLELGDSALYFCASSVGLAGTYEQYFGPGTRLTVT.

This clone occurred once. The chain carries TRBV3-1 (or the pseudogene TRBV3-2) and TRBJ1-6; a possible D gene is TRBD1 (6 bases). Trimming removed 4 bases at V and 7 bases at J, with 17 bases between. The length of the CDR3 is 16 residues. Germline values: CDR1 LGHDT, CDR2 YNNKEL (reference sequence). The CDR3 is CASSRTPQGRNSPLHF. The CDR3 DNA sequence: TGTGCCAGCAGCCGCACCCCACAGGGCCGGAATTCACCCCTCCACTTT.

The V call is TRBV6-6, the J call TRBJ2-2; 8 bases agree with TRBD2. The CDR3 totals 14 residues. Germline V gene lookup returns CDR1 MNHNY and CDR2 SVGAGI (reference sequence). V gave up 6 bases and J gave up 8 bases; unmatched junction bases: 8. CDR3 sequence: CASSSGTRSGELFF. Here the CDR3 DNA reads TGTGCCAGCAGCTCCGGGACTAGATCAGGGGAGCTGTTTTTT.

This sequence joins TRBV7-2 and TRBJ1-1, with a possible D match to TRBD1 (6 bases). V was clipped by 5 bases and J by 1 base, with 23 bases between them. The CDR3 sequence is 18 residues long. The germline V gene has CDR1 SGHTA and CDR2 FQGNSA. The CDR3 is CASSPPAGGGSRNTEAFF. DNA of the CDR3: TGTGCCAGCAGCCCACCCGCGGGTGGGGGCAGTAGGAACACTGAAGCTTTCTTT.

The V gene is TRBV3-1 (or the pseudogene TRBV3-2), the J gene TRBJ1-1; 8 positions agree with TRBD1. Germline loops: CDR1 LGHDT, CDR2 YNNKEL (reference sequence). The CDR3 runs to 14 residues. J gave up 11 bases and V 6 bases, and 14 bases lay outside the gene matches. The CDR3 sequence: CASSSTQLTGEAFF. CDR3 DNA: TGTGCCAGCAGTTCCACTCAATTGACAGGGGAGGCTTTCTTT.

Only a few counts were recorded for this clone. The chain employs TRBV5-1 and TRBJ2-2; D perhaps matches TRBD2 (6 bases). Germline V CDR1 and CDR2: SGHRS, YFSETQ. V dropped 7 bases and J dropped 1 base, with 11 bases sitting between them. The CDR3 is 14 amino acids. The CDR3 reads CASSGLMNTGELFF. CDR3 nucleotide sequence: TGCGCCAGCTCGGGACTGATGAACACCGGGGAGCTGTTTTTT.

The chain employs TRBV7-9 and TRBJ2-5; the match to TRBD2 covers 10 bases. Germline loops: CDR1 SEHNR, CDR2 FQNEAQ (reference sequence). V trimming: 5 bases; J trimming: 4 bases; junction bases outside the gene matches: 4. The CDR3 runs 14 residues. The CDR3 sequence is CASSPWTSGETQYF. As DNA, the CDR3 is TGTGCCAGCAGCCCCTGGACTAGCGGAGAGACCCAGTACTTC.

This clone came up a few times. The chain combines TRBV30 with TRBJ2-7; possible D gene TRBD1, 6 bases. The CDR3 spans 14 residues. The germline gives CDR1 GTSNPN, CDR2 SVGIG (reference sequence). Trimming took off 3 bases at V and 5 bases at J, with 17 bases between the two ends. CDR3: CAWRSAGVQDEQYF. The CDR3 DNA is TGTGCCTGGAGGTCTGCAGGGGTACAGGACGAGCAGTACTTC.

V is TRBV2 and J is TRBJ1-3, with D possibly TRBD1 on 5 matching bases. The CDR3 is 15 residues long. Germline V gene sequence: CDR1 SNHLY, CDR2 FYNNEI. The ends were cut back, 3 bases at V and 2 bases at J, with 11 bases in the middle. The CDR3 nucleotides read TGTGCCAGCAGTGAGAAGTCCAGGGCTGGAAACACCATATATTTT. Its protein product is CASSEKSRAGNTIYF.

The V call is TRBV19, the J call TRBJ1-1; 7 bases are shared with TRBD1. Germline V gene data show CDR1 as LNHDA and CDR2 as SQIVND (reference sequence). The CDR3 loop spans 13 amino acids. Unmatched junction bases numbered 4, after V lost 4 bases and J lost 5 bases. CDR3 in amino acids: CASSTGRGTEAFF. CDR3 bases: TGTGCCAGTAGTACGGGCAGGGGGACTGAAGCTTTCTTT.

The sample holds a few counts of this clone. The rearrangement joins TRBV18 to TRBJ1-2; D is perhaps TRBD1 (6 bases). The V end lost 3 bases, the J end lost 6 bases, and 14 bases lay between the germline ends. Germline lookup yields CDR1 KGHSH and CDR2 LQKENI. The CDR3 is made up of 14 amino acids. DNA of the CDR3: TGTGCCAGCTCACCCCCGGGACAAATGCATGGCTACACCTTC. Translated, it gives CASSPPGQMHGYTF. The full variable domain, in which reference TRBV18 and TRBJ1-2 provide the parts outside the CDR3, is NAGVMQNPRHLVRRRGQEARLRCSPMKGHSHVYWYRQLPEEGLKFMVYLQKENIIDESGMPKERFSAEFPKEGPSILRIQQVVRGDSAAYFCASSPPGQMHGYTFGSGTRLTVV.

This chain connects TRBV6-5 to TRBJ1-2; 7 positions agree with TRBD1. The CDR3 runs to 15 residues. Trimming at V came to 2 bases and at J to 4 bases, leaving 7 bases not matched to a gene. Germline V gene data show CDR1 as MNHEY and CDR2 as SVGAGI. CDR3 region: CASSYGQGGSYGYTF. CDR3 in DNA: TGTGCCAGCAGTTACGGGCAGGGGGGAAGCTATGGCTACACCTTC.

The chain couples TRBV4-2 to TRBJ2-3, with 8 bases lining up with TRBD2. V was pared by 0 bases and J by 1 base, with 9 bases of the junction left unmatched. Looked up from germline, CDR1 is LGHNA and CDR2 is YNFKEQ. The CDR3 is made up of 18 amino acids. DNA for the CDR3: TGTGCCAGCAGCCAAGATCGGCTAGCGGGTTTAGGCACAGATACGCAGTATTTT. Residues: CASSQDRLAGLGTDTQYF.

The CDR3 is CATRDRGGSGNTIYF. As DNA, the CDR3 is TGTGCCACCAGGGACAGGGGAGGATCTGGAAACACCATATATTTT. The chain combines TRBV24-1 with TRBJ1-3; the match to TRBD1 covers 9 bases. The germline CDR1 and CDR2 sequences are KGHDR and SFDVKD. CDR3 length: 15 amino acids. V lost 7 bases to trimming and J lost 1 base; unmatched junction nucleotides: 4.

This chain joins TRBV7-2 and TRBJ1-1, with a possible D match to TRBD1 (5 bases). Per germline, CDR1 SGHTA and CDR2 FQGNSA. V dropped 5 bases and J dropped 1 base, with 8 bases sitting between them. The CDR3 is 13 amino acids. The CDR3 loop is CASSLQENTEAFF. The DNA of the CDR3 is TGTGCCAGCAGCCTACAGGAGAACACTGAAGCTTTCTTT.

This clone was detected once. The chain combines TRBV4-2 with TRBJ2-5; 11 positions match TRBD2. CDR3 size: 15 residues. Germline V gene sequence: CDR1 LGHNA, CDR2 YNFKEQ. J gave up 4 bases and V 2 bases, and 3 bases lay outside the gene matches. The CDR3 sequence: CASSQRGTSGETQYF. In DNA form, the CDR3 reads TGTGCCAGCAGCCAACGGGGGACTAGCGGAGAGACCCAGTACTTC.

The V and J genes are TRBV9 and TRBJ2-1; D possibly corresponds to TRBD2 (5 bases). CDR1 is SGDLS and CDR2 is YYNGEE in the germline V gene. The length of the CDR3 is 14 residues. V was trimmed by 3 bases and J by 9 bases, leaving 16 bases between them. CDR3 loop: CASSAMLGDSEQFF. The DNA of the CDR3 is TGTGCCAGCAGCGCCATGCTCGGGGATAGTGAGCAGTTCTTC.

The rearrangement links TRBV20-1 to TRBJ2-5; 8 bases are a match to TRBD2. V gave up 3 bases and J gave up 2 bases; unmatched junction bases: 14. Germline lookup yields CDR1 DFQATT and CDR2 SNEGSKA (reference sequence). The CDR3 extends over 17 amino acids. This CDR3 is CSASIAGLDPSQETQYF. The CDR3 bases are TGCAGTGCTAGTATAGCGGGACTAGACCCAAGTCAAGAGACCCAGTACTTC.